A single sample is the source of the 26 T cell receptor beta chains below, sequenced in a study of T cells in localized non-small cell lung cancer. This table comes from immunoSEQ multiplex PCR, and its TCRdb copy is limited to in-frame clones, with some not included. The table includes fewer than 30,000 clones, 84% detected once. Sample: peripheral blood mononuclear cells, taken before any cancer treatment. The origin of the receptors is a man aged 35 to 69 with stage III lung adenocarcinoma.

The chain has TRBV6-6 and TRBJ2-6, with 7 bases that match TRBD1. J was trimmed by 4 bases and V by 6 bases; bases with no gene match: 3. CDR3 length: 14 residues. Germline V lookup: CDR1 MNHNY, CDR2 SVGAGI (reference sequence). CDR3 residues: CASSKGAGANVLTF. The CDR3 coding sequence is TGTGCCAGCAGCAAGGGGGCCGGGGCCAACGTCCTGACTTTC.

This chain uses TRBV18 with TRBJ1-1; tentatively, D is TRBD1 (6 bases). V lost 3 bases and J lost 8, with 13 bases in between. Germline V gives CDR1 KGHSH, CDR2 LQKENI. The CDR3 is 13 amino acids. The CDR3 nucleotides read TGTGCCAGCTCACCCAATGACAGGACAGAAGCTTTCTTT. This codes for CASSPNDRTEAFF.

The V and J genes are TRBV5-1 and TRBJ1-1; D not certain. V was cut by 5 bases and J by 2 bases, with 13 bases left in between. This CDR3 has 14 residues. Per germline, CDR1 SGHRS and CDR2 YFSETQ. The CDR3, as DNA: TGCGCCAGCAGTTATGGAGTGGTTAACACTGAAGCTTTCTTT. Its translation: CASSYGVVNTEAFF.

This clone has just one count. The chain recombines TRBV6-6 with TRBJ2-1, with 7 bases fitting TRBD2. The CDR3 spans 15 residues. Trimming at V came to 7 bases and at J to 6 bases, leaving 12 bases not matched to a gene. Germline CDR1 and CDR2: MNHNY and SVGAGI (reference sequence). CDR3 residues: CASNGFKAGANEQFF. The CDR3 nucleotides are TGTGCCAGCAATGGTTTCAAGGCGGGAGCCAATGAGCAGTTCTTC.

The chain combines TRBV2 with TRBJ2-2; D possibly corresponds to TRBD2 (6 bases). Germline CDR1 SNHLY, CDR2 FYNNEI. The V end lost 4 bases, the J end lost 4 bases, and 13 bases lay between the germline ends. This CDR3 has 15 residues. The CDR3 protein is CASSGHVAVTGELFF. As DNA, the CDR3 is TGTGCCAGCAGTGGTCACGTAGCGGTCACCGGGGAGCTGTTTTTT.

CDR3 sequence: CASSDLLQETQYF. CDR3 DNA sequence: TGTGCCAGCAGTGATCTTTTACAAGAGACCCAGTACTTC. The chain combines TRBV2 with TRBJ2-5; D gene ambiguous. V was trimmed by 3 bases and J by 2 bases, leaving 7 bases between them. The CDR3 consists of 13 residues. Per the germline V gene, CDR1 is SNHLY and CDR2 is FYNNEI.

V gene TRBV6-4 combines with J gene TRBJ2-3; 11 positions match TRBD2. CDR1 is MRHNA, CDR2 SNTAGT, per germline. The CDR3 totals 15 residues. The ends lost 4 bases at V and 1 base at J; junction bases unmatched: 1. The CDR3 loop reads CASSVLAGGTDTQYF. The CDR3 nucleotides read TGTGCCAGCAGTGTACTAGCGGGGGGCACAGATACGCAGTATTTT.

The chain is built from TRBV4-2 and TRBJ2-6; D possibly corresponds to TRBD2 (5 bases). This CDR3 contains 16 residues. The V gene's germline CDR1 is LGHNA and CDR2 YNFKEQ. Trimming left V 0 bases short and J 0 bases short, with 6 bases between. CDR3 in amino acids: CASSQDGSSGANVLTF. CDR3 in DNA: TGTGCCAGCAGCCAAGATGGGAGCTCTGGGGCCAACGTCCTGACTTTC.

This clone has just a few counts. V gene TRBV30 combines with J gene TRBJ1-2; D gene uncertain. Trimming cost V 3 bases and J 7 bases, with 15 bases left between them. The CDR3 loop spans 13 amino acids. CDR1 and CDR2 (germline): GTSNPN, SVGIG (reference sequence). The CDR3 nucleotides read TGTGCCTGGAGAGAGGCAGCCTGGGGTGGCTACACCTTC. Residues: CAWREAAWGGYTF.

This chain links TRBV7-2 with TRBJ1-2; tentatively, D is TRBD1 (5 bases). Germline V gene sequence: CDR1 SGHTA, CDR2 FQGNSA. The length of the CDR3 is 13 residues. Deletions cut 3 bases from V and 5 bases from J, with 10 bases between. This CDR3 is CASSLQGGYGYTF. The CDR3 DNA is TGTGCCAGCAGCTTGCAGGGTGGTTATGGCTACACCTTC.

Of note for this clone: The same CDR3 can be traced to other DNA sequences in this sample. V gene TRBV10-3 combines with J gene TRBJ2-4; TRBD1 or TRBD2 may be the D gene (6 bases each). Germline loops: CDR1 ENHRY, CDR2 SYGVKD. The CDR3 sequence is 11 residues long. CDR3 amino acids: CAIGGGPFQYF. CDR3 DNA: TGTGCTATCGGGGGCGGCCCATTTCAGTACTTC.

V and J are TRBV7-9 and TRBJ1-5; D not certain. The CDR3 runs 14 residues. Deletions cut 4 bases from V and 9 bases from J, with 16 bases between. Germline CDR1 reads SEHNR; CDR2 reads FQNEAQ (reference sequence). The CDR3 DNA reads as TGTGCCAGCAGCTCAAAATCGGGGTACGGGCCCCAGCATTTT. Its translation: CASSSKSGYGPQHF. The full variable domain, with the rest looked up from reference TRBV7-9 and TRBJ1-5, is DTGVSQNPRHKITKRGQNVTFRCDPISEHNRLYWYRQTLGQGPEFLTYFQNEAQLEKSRLLSDRFSAERPKGSFSTLEIQRTEQGDSAMYLCASSSKSGYGPQHFGDGTRLSIL.

The chain links TRBV2 to TRBJ1-6; maybe TRBD1 (5 bases). Trimming stripped 6 bases from V and 2 bases from J, with 11 bases between. There are 15 residues in the CDR3. Germline V CDR1 and CDR2: SNHLY, FYNNEI. CDR3: CASRGTFPYNSPLHF. The DNA for the CDR3 is TGTGCCAGCAGGGGGACGTTTCCCTATAATTCACCCCTCCACTTT.

The genes are TRBV6-5 and TRBJ2-3; TRBD1 is a possible D gene (6 bases). In germline, CDR1 is MNHEY, CDR2 SVGAGI. The CDR3 contains 12 residues. V lost 5 bases to trimming and J lost 6 bases, with 9 bases between them. The CDR3 loop is CASSSDRDTQYF. CDR3 in DNA: TGTGCCAGCAGTAGCGACAGGGATACGCAGTATTTT.

The chain uses TRBV28 and TRBJ1-6; D gene ambiguous. Germline V gene data show CDR1 as MDHEN and CDR2 as SYDVKM. The CDR3 consists of 12 residues. V lost 2 bases to trimming and J lost 8 bases, with 4 bases between them. The CDR3 coding sequence is TGTGCCAGCAGTTTAAAGTATTCACCCCTCCACTTT. Amino acid sequence: CASSLKYSPLHF.

This chain joins TRBV4-1 and TRBJ2-3, with D possibly matching TRBD1 (5 bases). CDR1 and CDR2 (germline): MGHRA, YSYEKL. With 3 bases removed from V and 8 bases from J, the gap between germline ends came to 12 bases. The CDR3 is made up of 13 amino acids. The CDR3 nucleotides are TGCGCCAGCAGCCAGGATCAGGGAACTACGCAGTATTTT. Protein sequence: CASSQDQGTTQYF.

This clone occurred once. The chain carries TRBV29-1 and TRBJ1-1; D may be TRBD1 (5 bases). The length of the CDR3 is 12 residues. Trimming removed 7 bases at V and 0 bases at J, with 9 bases between. Germline CDR1 reads SQVTM; CDR2 reads ANQGSEA. CDR3 DNA sequence: TGCAGCGGGGGACTGATGAACACTGAAGCTTTCTTT. Its protein is CSGGLMNTEAFF.

The V gene is TRBV6-1, the J gene TRBJ1-6; D gene uncertain. V was pared by 5 bases and J by 10 bases, with 12 bases between. This CDR3 has 13 residues. Germline values: CDR1 MNHNS, CDR2 SASEGT. Here the CDR3 reads CASSPAVGSPLHF. The CDR3 DNA sequence: TGTGCCAGCAGTCCGGCGGTGGGATCACCCCTCCACTTT.

V usage is TRBV5-5 and J usage is TRBJ2-1, with D maybe TRBD1 (5 bases). Germline CDR1 SGHKS, CDR2 YYEKEE (reference sequence). CDR3 size: 13 residues. V was trimmed by 1 base and J by 9 bases, leaving 11 bases between them. In nucleotides, the CDR3 is TGTGCCAGCAGCTTGCCTGCCAGGGTTGAGCAGTTCTTC. Translation gives CASSLPARVEQFF.

CDR3 in amino acids: CASSPGLAGGIGGPGELFF. CDR3 nucleotides: TGTGCCAGTAGTCCGGGACTAGCGGGAGGCATAGGGGGGCCCGGGGAGCTGTTTTTT. The chain is built from TRBV19 and TRBJ2-2; 15 nucleotides align to TRBD2. The CDR3 totals 19 residues. Germline loops: CDR1 LNHDA, CDR2 SQIVND (reference sequence). With 5 bases clipped from V and 6 bases from J, the junction kept 13 bases outside the gene matches.

This chain connects TRBV7-9 to TRBJ2-3; D gene unclear. Trimming shortened V by 5 bases and J by 0 bases, and 6 bases separated the two germline ends. Germline V gene sequence: CDR1 SEHNR, CDR2 FQNEAQ (reference sequence). The CDR3 loop spans 13 amino acids. The CDR3 reads CASSAGSTDTQYF. In nucleotides, the CDR3 is TGTGCCAGCAGCGCCGGGAGCACAGATACGCAGTATTTT. The whole variable domain, filled in from reference TRBV7-9 and TRBJ2-3, reads DTGVSQNPRHKITKRGQNVTFRCDPISEHNRLYWYRQTLGQGPEFLTYFQNEAQLEKSRLLSDRFSAERPKGSFSTLEIQRTEQGDSAMYLCASSAGSTDTQYFGPGTRLTVL.

The chain has TRBV6-1 and TRBJ1-3; TRBD1 might be the D (6 bases). CDR1 is MNHNS and CDR2 is SASEGT in the germline V gene. The V and J ends lost 6 bases and 7 bases respectively, with 16 bases between them. CDR3 size: 14 residues. For the CDR3, the DNA is TGTGCCAGCAGCCCTGGACAGCCCGGTAACACCATATATTTT. Its protein is CASSPGQPGNTIYF.

The CDR3 DNA follows: TGTGCCAGCAGTTACACGGCGGGGCGCACAGATACGCAGTATTTT. This gives the protein CASSYTAGRTDTQYF. The chain links TRBV6-5 to TRBJ2-3, with D perhaps matching TRBD2 (6 bases). The germline gives CDR1 MNHEY, CDR2 SVGAGI. The CDR3 runs 15 residues. Trimming stripped 2 bases from V and 1 base from J, with 10 bases between.

The chain links TRBV19 to TRBJ2-5; D possibly corresponds to TRBD2 (6 bases). The CDR3 has 14 amino acids. The V gene lost 5 bases and the J gene lost 4 bases, with 14 bases spanning the gap. The germline V gene has CDR1 LNHDA and CDR2 SQIVND (reference sequence). The CDR3 loop is CASSSLGGLETQYF. In DNA, the CDR3 is TGTGCCAGTAGTTCTCTAGGAGGGTTAGAGACCCAGTACTTC.

The chain links TRBV7-2 to TRBJ2-2; TRBD2 aligns across 7 bases. This CDR3 comprises 16 residues. Germline lookup yields CDR1 SGHTA and CDR2 FQGNSA. V lost 3 bases and J lost 0; bases outside the gene matches: 4. For the CDR3, the DNA is TGTGCCAGCAGCTTCCTGGCGGGAGCGAACACCGGGGAGCTGTTTTTT. Amino acid sequence: CASSFLAGANTGELFF.

This chain joins TRBV28 and TRBJ2-1, with 9 bases identical to TRBD1. Losses at the gene ends were 4 bases for V and 2 bases for J; bases not matched to a gene: 6. CDR1 is MDHEN, CDR2 SYDVKM, per germline. The CDR3 spans 16 residues. CDR3 residues: CASSYTGTGTYNEQFF. In nucleotides, the CDR3 is TGTGCCAGCAGTTACACCGGGACAGGGACCTACAATGAGCAGTTCTTC.